Listed below are T cell receptor beta chains from one sample, sequenced in a study of beta chain features in type 1 diabetes. Data came from immunoSEQ multiplex PCR; TCRdb stores just in-frame clones and leaves some out. The repertoire consists of under 200,000 clones, with roughly 8% occurring once and the leading ten covering 0.55% to 0.65%. The sequenced material came from central memory CD4+ T cells from blood. The receptors here all came from a man between 18 and 29 years old in good health. CDR3s leave out the opening cysteine and the closing phenylalanine or tryptophan. Expanded clones get a size class; other rows say once, few or many, or leave the size out.

SVERDRGVDYT | few | 11 | TRBV29-1
ASSPIPSGTYEQY | few | 13 | TRBV18
ASSLRGGGNQPQH | few | 13 | TRBV28
ASSLSGRASGEQF | few | 13 | TRBV7-8
ASGEDRGTTDTQY | few | 13 | TRBV4-2
AWTSTGGLSTDTQY | few | 14 | TRBV30
ASSSGQGPLRDQY | few | 13 | TRBV7-9
ASSSRTSRGGELF | few | 13 | TRBV9
ASSWGVYEQY | many | 10 | TRBV28
ASSLAGEAHYGYT | few | 13 | TRBV5-1
ASSSGDRLQETQY | - | 13 | TRBV5-1
ASSVVDRGHIQY | many | 12 | TRBV9
SVVVQGWNSNQPQH | - | 14 | TRBV29-1
ASSKTGGSADTQY | - | 13 | TRBV7-7
ASSGQVNTEAF | - | 11 | TRBV28
ASSYKDRSYGYT | few | 12 | TRBV6-6
ASSRTSAGGHNEQF | many | 14 | TRBV27
ASSRDRGGQPQH | - | 12 | TRBV11-2
ASSLIGNEQF | - | 10 | TRBV5-4
ASSEPSGRSDTQY | - | 13 | TRBV6-1
ASSLLLAGGGETQY | many | 14 | TRBV11-1
ASSILQGRNTEAF | many | 13 | TRBV7-9